This TCR beta chain is drawn from a study of cytomegalovirus exposure and HLA in healthy donors (dated by TCRdb to 2017 to 2019). Background for the entire study: In an earlier analysis of some 550 of the donors, under 300 Gb of sequence data and 90 million to 120 million unique TCR beta sequences from about 180 million T cells were reported. Rather than using new phenotypic data, the later analysis identified candidate immune exposures from TCR beta sequences and from how often those sequences occurred across donors. Genome-wide SNP genotypes for about 65% of the 666 donors were used in a later genetic analysis, which treated that subset as a discovery cohort. An earlier analysis of about 600 of the donors used high-throughput TCR beta sequencing to judge whether each TCR beta V gene segment behaved as functional or pseudogenic. All discovery cohort repertoires had been generated on a single sequencing platform. The aim of the study was to test whether cataloging public T cell receptors could identify signatures of past pathogen exposure. A later analysis re-examined previously published TCR beta repertoires from about 670 donors and added high-resolution HLA genotyping to investigate patterns of TCR occurrence. Because of strong linkage in the cohort, roughly five DR-DQ haplotypes were treated as single units for association and clustering. HLA typing covered class I and class II loci at four-digit resolution. Besides the first cohort of approximately 710 subjects, a separate validation cohort made up of 120 different subjects was used. To predict cytomegalovirus infection status, the study combined high-throughput TCR immunosequencing, statistical association of individual TCRs with disease status, and machine learning. The genetic ancestry cluster associated with self-reported Caucasian donors included around four fifths of the roughly 360 genotyped donors. Donor age, sex, ethnicity and CMV serostatus were collected together with the repertoire data. The number of typed donors differed by locus: about 620-630 for A, B, C, DRB1 and DQB1; approximately 540 for DQA1; approximately 600 for DPA1; and roughly 490 for DPB1. Using immunosequencing, the study profiled T cell repertoires from about 650 subjects and related those repertoires to cytomegalovirus serostatus. Among under 450 genotyped donors of the cohort, an average of approximately 230,000 unique TCR beta nucleotide sequences were sequenced per donor, approximately 20% of them non-productive. Roughly 300 gigabases of sequencing data and approximately 80 million unique TCR sequences were included in an early release covering over 600 HLA-typed donors.

The cohort comprised 710 or so healthy bone marrow donors. All cohort members were sampled while nominally healthy, although unrecorded immune exposures were likely present. The donor was CMV seronegative and was included in the group of around 320 seronegative cohort members. Each donor provided a peripheral blood sample, and peripheral blood mononuclear cells were used for TCR beta sequencing. Genomic DNA was extracted from the blood cell samples with the Qiagen DNeasy Blood Extraction Kit. Its CDR3 holds 11 amino acids, cysteine through phenylalanine. The read is trimmed to its CDR3 DNA, 33 bases read in frame from base 1. CDR1 and CDR2, per the germline V gene (reference sequence), are SEHNR and FQNEAQ. Results the study describes overall, beyond this receptor: In a later genetic analysis, fewer N-insertions in productive TCRs were reported among donors in an Asian-associated ancestry cluster than the roughly 700-donor mean. Because HLA typing was unavailable for some donors at each locus, only the typed subset was used in association tests. In a later analysis, the rate of TCR association differed among HLA loci, with DRB1 alleles having the most associated TCRs and HLA-C alleles having the fewest. The earlier analysis of 450 to 700 of the donors excluded around 17 rarely observed V segments, including chromosome 9 orphons, because counts were too low. Broadly in line with IMGT annotations, most TCR beta V segments showed up in productive rearrangements about 90% or about 30% of the time in an earlier analysis of 587 of the donors. An association between a missense DCLRE1C variant and V-gene and J-gene trimming of TCR beta chains was found in a later genetic analysis and replicated in an independent cohort. A further reported finding was that TCR beta sequences accurately predicted the HLA-A and HLA-B alleles for most subjects in the first cohort. According to a later analysis, parvovirus B19, influenza, CMV and Epstein-Barr virus appeared linked to several top co-occurrence clusters. Only TCR beta chains were sequenced in this cohort, and the absence of alpha or paired-chain data limited detectable features. Cytomegalovirus status was reported to be diagnosed by the classifier with high specificity and sensitivity in both the original and validation cohorts. According to a later analysis, most CMV-associated TCR beta chains appeared to be HLA-restricted, and the HLA associations seemed to be driven largely by CMV exposure. In a later analysis, about 17,000 TCR beta sequences were associated with specific HLA alleles at a false discovery rate of 0.05. The authors suggested that the approach could potentially be generalized to other disease states and immunological phenotypes. The only immune exposure information available for the cohort was CMV serostatus. In a later analysis, HLA-associated TCR beta chains were found to be more clonally expanded and to have lower generation probabilities than equally common non-associated chains. Sequencing depth was assumed to be roughly uniform across donors in the presence/absence analyses, though that assumption may not hold. Strong co-occurrence of HLA alleles, especially DR and DQ, made assigning TCR associations to individual alleles difficult. The study listed 164 TCR beta chains as associated with cytomegalovirus. Most TCR sequences were seen in very few donors, while some public TCRs were found in many individuals. A cluster of highly shared sequence variants was judged likely to represent a technical artifact of the sequencing pipeline. Because the 87-base-pair reads could not distinguish some IMGT-functional V segments, including TRBV6-2 and TRBV6-3, those segments were excluded. A few of the identified cytomegalovirus-associated TCR beta chains were confirmed in vitro to be specific for cytomegalovirus antigens. Linkage disequilibrium might explain the correlated functional status among segregating V segments, but an unknown experimental factor could not be ruled out.

A note on this clone: Its antigen target is currently unknown. Its ends do not fully match the called genes, so a read error is possible.

Receptor amplification or capture employed the immunoSEQ multiplex PCR assay. For the multiplex PCR, a mixture combining 60 forward primers for TCR Vbeta segments and 13 reverse primers for TCR Jbeta segments was used. The CDR3 region of rearranged TCR beta genes was amplified from genomic DNA with a multiplex PCR assay. The amplified TCR beta libraries were sequenced on the Illumina HiSeq System as 87-base-pair reads. Per the authors' processing: Across the roughly 670 repertoires, a later analysis counted tens of millions of unique TCR beta chains, roughly 11 million of which were shared by at least two donors. To remove PCR and sequencing errors, raw reads were error-corrected and collapsed into unique sequences using a nearest-neighbor algorithm that merged closely related sequences. CDR3 sequences were aligned to IMGT reference sequences to assign V, D and J gene segments. Each retained sequence needed at least a six-nucleotide match to both a V gene segment and a J gene segment. A rearrangement counted as productive if the CDR3 had no stop codons and remained in frame with V and J, and every other rearrangement counted as non-productive. Following IMGT convention, CDR3 was defined as the stretch from the second conserved V-encoded cysteine to the conserved J-encoded phenylalanine. The earlier analysis of around 640 of the donors excluded sequences that lacked an unambiguous match to a single V gene segment. An earlier analysis of 500 to 700 of the donors classified V segments as functional when productive rearrangements were above 56.7% and as segregating when the standard deviation between donors was above 5%. A statistical classification framework was built for diagnosing cytomegalovirus status from the catalog of TCR beta chain sequences. In a later analysis, TCR nucleotide sequences were compared against IMGT/GENE-DB human TR gene sequences so that V and J genes could be assigned. The TCRdist pipeline was used in a later analysis to assign CDR3 sequences and most-parsimonious VDJ recombination scenarios. In a later analysis, each TCR beta chain was defined by its CDR3 amino acid sequence together with its V-gene family, and reads without a unique V-gene family were excluded. A later analysis removed 500 to 600 highly shared, low-generation-probability nucleotide sequences to deal with suspected cross-contamination and a sequencing artifact. In a later analysis, a clonal expansion index was calculated for each public chain from normalized within-repertoire ranks of inferred template counts. In a later analysis, generation probabilities were computed using a VDJ recombination model fitted to out-of-frame rearrangements, and the results were checked against IGoR. A later analysis scored TCR-TCR, TCR-HLA and TCR-CMV co-occurrence with hypergeometric tests, applying a repertoire-size bias correction to TCR pairs. A later analysis estimated false discovery rates by permuting HLA or CMV assignments 20 times. A later analysis grouped co-occurring TCRs with DBSCAN, adding TCRdist sequence similarity when clustering within HLA-allele-positive subsets. Repertoires with fewer than 30,000 or more than 120,000 public chains were left out of co-occurrence clustering, as were a handful of repertoires with anomalous nucleotide sharing. The table was pulled from immuneACCESS by TCRdb, which kept in-frame rearrangements only. Such tables lose some clones; where checked, under half of the loss comes from unresolved V genes, and the rest has no known cause. The D gene and trimming were derived from the DNA, and the V and J assignments and clone size from that table. Counted in this sample were under 300,000 clones; around 66% of them appeared once. Around 2% of the sample is taken by the ten largest.

The sample comprised PBMCs. The source is a female donor in good health and CMV-seronegative. The sequence is built from TRBV7-9 and TRBJ2-7; the D gene is not confidently resolved. The CDR3 region: CSSSSGYEQYF. The nucleotide sequence is TGTTCCAGCAGCTCCGGTTACGAGCAGTACTTC.